This record covers a single TCR beta chain. Antigen: not known. Sample time point: baseline pretreatment blood. Treatment meaning: 15 Gy SBRT to primary tumor, nephrectomy 4 weeks later. Blood was sampled at baseline, 2 weeks and 4 weeks after SBRT. Clear cell pathology was present in this patient's renal cell carcinoma. Produced via immunoSEQ multiplex PCR; TCRdb's table is partial and in-frame only. The sample contains 130,000 to 150,000 clones, roughly nine tenths of which appear only once. The data were taken from a study of radiation and T cells in renal cell carcinoma. Study at large: Nephrectomy followed 15 Gy stereotactic body radiation by 4 weeks.

General study results and limits: From baseline, blood top tumor clonotypes peaked at 2 weeks post-radiation.

This CDR3 is 12 amino acids long. Trimming removed 3 bases at V and 0 bases at J, with 2 bases between. CDR1 and CDR2 from the germline V gene are SGHRS and YFSETQ. This sequence joins TRBV5-1 and TRBJ2-3; D gene ambiguous. The clonotype was recovered from a woman aged 65 to 85 with renal cell carcinoma. The sequences come from blood, collected from a patient whose treatment included radiotherapy and nephrectomy. The CDR3 nucleotides read TGCGCCAGCAGCTACAGCACAGATACGCAGTATTTT. It yields the protein CASSYSTDTQYF.